Described below is a single T cell receptor beta chain sequence and its context. The antigen is unknown. The data were taken from a study of T-cell reconstitution after alpha-beta-depleted transplantation in children. Study conclusions and caveats: Several hundred expanded graft clones reportedly gave rise to the alpha-beta T cells present about two months after transplant. The main origin of T-cell counts and diversity one year after transplant was newly produced T cells. Surviving recipient T cells and thymic progenitors accounted for the high day-60 TCRbeta diversity observed in some patients.

Trimming took 2 bases from V and 7 from J, leaving 12 bases between them. Germline CDR1 reads ENHRY; CDR2 reads SYGVKD. The CDR3 totals 14 residues. This sample's TCRbeta library carried unique molecular identifier barcodes. TCRdb fed the PCR reads into MiXCR, producing one record per CDR3 protein. The table includes about 980,000 distinct CDR3 sequences, around 30% detected once. The sequenced sample was PBMCs, mostly from graft donor cells, obtained 360 days after TCRalphabeta/CD19-depleted stem cell transplant. The sequence derives from a boy younger than two who had a stem cell transplant for SCID, so the T cells may come from the graft donor. This chain joins TRBV10-3 and TRBJ2-1, with a possible D match to TRBD2 (6 bases). CDR3 residues: CAISEPGVLNEQFF. The CDR3 DNA reads TGTGCCATCAGTGAGCCGGGGGTCCTGAATGAGCAGTTCTTC.